These 10 T cell receptor beta chains were all obtained from the same sample, sequenced in a study of T cells expressing NK-cell markers. TCRdb reprocessed the 5' RACE reads, with one entry per CDR3 protein and no DNA. This sample's table reports under 500,000 distinct CDR3 sequences. Specimen: blood T cells: a sorted CD56 or NKG2C T cell subset, CD4+ or CD8+ T cells, or bulk PBMC T cells (not recorded which). The receptor source for this set is a woman aged 18 to 75 in good health.

This chain uses TRBV5-1 with TRBJ1-4; the D call of TRBD1 rests on TCRdb alone, since no DNA is present to check it. The CDR3 runs 17 residues. Germline assignment: CDR1 SGHRS and CDR2 YFSETQ. The CDR3 is CASSFRPPTATNEKLFF.

The genes are TRBV7-2 and TRBJ2-1; the TRBD1 assignment by TCRdb is unverifiable without DNA. This CDR3 is 17 amino acids long. CDR1 and CDR2 (germline): SGHTA, FQGNSA. CDR3 sequence: CASSTDRSAPRWDEQFF.

The gene calls are TRBV20-1 and TRBJ1-3; TCRdb lists TRBD1, though no DNA is available to test this call. The CDR3 sequence is 17 residues long. Germline CDR1 reads DFQATT; CDR2 reads SNEGSKA (reference sequence). CDR3 protein: CSARDAVQAGSGNTIYF.

The chain is built from TRBV20-1 and TRBJ1-2; TCRdb picks TRBD1, but there is no DNA to check that call. The CDR3 has 16 residues. Germline loops: CDR1 DFQATT, CDR2 SNEGSKA (reference sequence). The chain's CDR3 is CSARARQGLLNYGYTF.

This chain connects TRBV5-1 to TRBJ2-3; TCRdb proposes TRBD1, but this gene call is untestable without DNA. The CDR3 sequence is 15 residues long. CDR1 and CDR2 (germline): SGHRS, YFSETQ. This CDR3 reads CASSLEQGSTDTQYF.

V is TRBV20-1 and J is TRBJ2-6. This CDR3 is 14 amino acids long. Germline lookup yields CDR1 DFQATT and CDR2 SNEGSKA (reference sequence). The CDR3 sequence is CSAHPSSGANVLTF.

The genes are TRBV4-1 and TRBJ2-5; TCRdb's D gene call, TRBD2, goes unchecked for lack of DNA. The CDR3 contains 18 residues. Germline-derived CDR1 and CDR2 are MGHRA and YSYEKL. CDR3: CASSPSPHLAGDQETQYF.

The chain links TRBV7-3 to TRBJ1-1. CDR3 length equals 15 residues. In germline, CDR1 is SGHTA, CDR2 FQGTGA. The CDR3 is CASSLGVGVNTEAFF.

V and J are TRBV6-2 or TRBV6-3 and TRBJ1-5; TCRdb designates TRBD1, a call that cannot be tested without DNA. This CDR3 contains 17 residues. Germline V gives CDR1 MNHEY, CDR2 SVGEGT. The CDR3 is CASSYRDWDRDGQPQHF.

CDR3 residues: CASSLAGGRASYEQYF. The rearrangement joins TRBV28 to TRBJ2-7; TCRdb proposes TRBD2, but this gene call is untestable without DNA. The germline CDR1 and CDR2 sequences are MDHEN and SYDVKM. The CDR3 is made up of 16 amino acids. Full variable domain (rest looked up from reference TRBV28 and TRBJ2-7): DVKVTQSSRYLVKRTGEKVFLECVQDMDHENMFWYRQDPGLGLRLIYFSYDVKMKEKGDIPEGYSVSREKKERFSLILESASTNQTSMYLCASSLAGGRASYEQYFGPGTRLTVT.